The T cell receptor beta chain under discussion was sequenced for a study of technical replicates of blood from a few donors. Data came from immunoSEQ multiplex PCR; TCRdb stores just in-frame clones and leaves some out. The sample holds some 87,000 clones; less than 98% are singletons and the top ten take more than 0.15%. CDR1 and CDR2 (germline): SQVTM, ANQGSEA. V was trimmed by 7 bases and J by 2 bases, leaving 15 bases between them. The CDR3 sequence is 13 residues long. This receptor was obtained from a human donor in good health. The chain has TRBV29-1 and TRBJ2-7; D is possibly TRBD2 (6 bases). Input material: T cells isolated from PBMCs. The chain's CDR3 is CSGRGTDTYEQYF. CDR3 nucleotide sequence: TGCAGCGGCCGCGGGACTGATACCTACGAGCAGTACTTC.